This TCR beta chain was obtained from a study of T cells after somatic rescue of genetic block. Sequenced by immunoSEQ multiplex PCR; TCRdb stores in-frame clones only, minus some. The table records over 95,000 clones, around nine tenths of them present only once. CDR3 length equals 11 residues. V lost 3 bases and J lost 3, with 2 bases in between. Germline assignment: CDR1 SGHRS and CDR2 YFSETQ. The sample consisted of peripheral blood mononuclear cells (PBMCs). The clonotype originates from a young woman. The rearrangement links TRBV5-1 to TRBJ2-3; no definite D call. The CDR3 DNA sequence: TGCGCCAGCAGCTCGACAGATACGCAGTATTTT. Translation: CASSSTDTQYF.